This T cell receptor beta chain derives from a study of T cells in localized non-small cell lung cancer. Broader study findings: Adjacent uninvolved lung tissue had the highest T cell clonality, exceeding tumor. A raised T cell density in blood coincided with lengthier overall survival. Heterogeneity remains possible, as sequencing covered one tumor region only. Paired adjacent lung recovered a median about 61 of the top 100 tumor clones.

Clones were sequenced by immunoSEQ multiplex PCR, and TCRdb holds only the in-frame ones, with some missing. This table holds over 30,000 clones, 80% to 90% found once. Regarding this clone: Its antigen remains unidentified.

V lost 0 bases, J lost 7 bases, and 10 bases lay in between. This CDR3 has 13 residues. Germline CDR1 SGHDT, CDR2 YYEEEE. The source material was peripheral blood, sampled before any cancer treatment. This sequence joins TRBV5-6 and TRBJ1-1, with D possibly TRBD1 on 5 matching bases. This receptor was obtained from a woman between 40 and 69 years old with stage I lung adenocarcinoma. The CDR3 DNA reads as TGTGCCAGCAGCTTGGTGGGGGATGTTGAAGCTTTCTTT. Translation gives CASSLVGDVEAFF.